What follows is one TCR beta chain and its context. The data stem from a study of regulatory T cells in long-lasting Graves disease. Time point defined: persistent/refractory GD, antithyroid drugs over 5 years with positive TRAb. PBMCs provided the RNA from which the TCR library was made. iRepertoire HTBI primers and Arm-PCR of CDR3 regions built TCR beta libraries. TCRdb re-called the multiplex PCR reads with MiXCR, one entry per CDR3 protein. The sample has approximately 360,000 distinct CDR3 sequences; roughly 24% are singletons. This TCR derives from a woman between 40 and 50 years old with Graves disease. The specimen was peripheral blood mononuclear cells (PBMCs), collected when the disease was refractory, from a patient treated with antithyroid drugs.

The CDR3 region has the DNA TGTGCCAGCAGCTTTGAGTCCGGGCCCGGAAATGAGCAGTTCTTC. It is translated as CASSFESGPGNEQFF. The V gene is TRBV5-6, the J gene TRBJ2-1, with D unresolved. The germline V and J ends were trimmed by 2 bases and 7 bases, with 16 bases remaining between them. Per the germline V gene, CDR1 is SGHDT and CDR2 is YYEEEE. This CDR3 has 15 amino acids.